This T cell receptor (beta chain) was sequenced during a study of blood T cell repertoires in COVID-19. In the study overall: Samples representing acute and convalescent COVID-19 were sourced from the United States, Italy and Spain. Nucleic acid was either cDNA or gDNA, and it came from T cells, B-cell-depleted T cells, or PBMCs.

CDR3 length equals 15 residues. Looked up from germline, CDR1 is SEHNR and CDR2 is FQNEAQ (reference sequence). The ends lost 3 bases at V and 2 bases at J; junction bases unmatched: 3. Per the study methods: Amplifying reference gene primers gave estimates of nucleated cell counts. TCRdb's table, derived via immunoSEQ multiplex PCR, lists solely in-frame clones and lacks some. V and J calls and clone size are as listed in that table; D and trimming were resolved from the DNA. Found here are roughly 49,000 clones, 90% of them singletons; the top ten hold less than 10%. Sequencing was carried out using peripheral blood. The rearrangement links TRBV7-9 to TRBJ1-3; 8 positions agree with TRBD1. This TCR was sampled from a woman at least 80 years old with acute or convalescent COVID-19. The CDR3 nucleotides read TGTGCCAGCAGCTTGCAGGGGGCGCCTGGAAACACCATATATTTT. Translating gives CASSLQGAPGNTIYF. The full variable domain, rest sourced from reference TRBV7-9 and TRBJ1-3, is DTGVSQNPRHKITKRGQNVTFRCDPISEHNRLYWYRQTLGQGPEFLTYFQNEAQLEKSRLLSDRFSAERPKGSFSTLEIQRTEQGDSAMYLCASSLQGAPGNTIYFGEGSWLTVV.